This T cell receptor beta chain was identified during a study of shared clonotypes between healthy human individuals. Regarding this clone: Its antigen remains unidentified. This specimen includes other DNA sequences encoding the same CDR3.

V shed 0 bases, J shed 6 bases, and the junction held 0 bases outside the gene matches. Germline V gene lookup returns CDR1 SGHRS and CDR2 YFSETQ. The CDR3 consists of 14 residues. Donors were healthy HIV-negative adults without recent acute infections or vaccinations. TCRdb's table, derived via immunoSEQ multiplex PCR, lists solely in-frame clones and lacks some. This table has roughly 680,000 clones, over 55% appearing once. Whole-study results and caveats: The donor pool, a small one, limited the genetic and exposure-history diversity represented.

This TCR came from a woman aged 25-40 years in good health. Sequenced material: memory CD4+ T cells sorted from blood. Subset noted: CD45RA-negative fraction. The chain is built from TRBV5-1 and TRBJ1-4; 9 positions match TRBD1. CDR3 sequence: CASSLGTGDEKLFF. Written as DNA, the CDR3 is TGCGCCAGCAGCTTGGGGACAGGGGATGAAAAACTGTTTTTT. Looking up the rest from reference TRBV5-1 and TRBJ1-4 gives the full variable domain: KAGVTQTPRYLIKTRGQQVTLSCSPISGHRSVSWYQQTPGQGLQFLFEYFSETQRNKGNFPGRFSGRQFSNSRSEMNVSTLELGDSALYLCASSLGTGDEKLFFGSGTQLSVL.